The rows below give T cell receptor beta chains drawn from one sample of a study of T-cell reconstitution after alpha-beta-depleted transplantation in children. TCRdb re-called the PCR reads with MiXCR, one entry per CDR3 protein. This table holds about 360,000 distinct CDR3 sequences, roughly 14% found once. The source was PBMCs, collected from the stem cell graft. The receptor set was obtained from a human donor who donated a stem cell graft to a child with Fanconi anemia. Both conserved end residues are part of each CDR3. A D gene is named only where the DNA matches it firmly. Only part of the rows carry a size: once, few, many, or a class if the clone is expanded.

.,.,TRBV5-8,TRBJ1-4,TGTGCCAGCAGCTCTCACTACCTTGATGAAAAACTGTTTTTT,CASSSHYLDEKLFF
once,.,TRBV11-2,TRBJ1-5,TGTGCCAGCAGTTTAGGCCCGGGGACACTACATAGCAATCAGCCCCAGCATTTT,CASSLGPGTLHSNQPQHF
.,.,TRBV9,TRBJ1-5,TGTGCCAGCAGCGTGAGCGGCGGCAATCAGCCCCAGCATTTT,CASSVSGGNQPQHF
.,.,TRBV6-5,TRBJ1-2,TGTGCCAGCAGTTACCCCGGGACATCTGGCTACACCTTC,CASSYPGTSGYTF
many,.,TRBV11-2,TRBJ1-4,TGTGCCAGCAGCTTAGTCCTACGGAGCGAAAAACTGTTTTTT,CASSLVLRSEKLFF
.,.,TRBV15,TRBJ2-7,TGTGCCACCAGCAGAGGTGAAGGGGTCCCCGAGCAGTACTTC,CATSRGEGVPEQYF
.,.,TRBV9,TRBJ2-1,TGTGCCAGCAGCCATGATCCTGGAGACAATGAGCAGTTCTTC,CASSHDPGDNEQFF
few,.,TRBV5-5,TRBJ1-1,TGTGCCAGCAGCTTGGGACATGACACTGAAGCTTTCTTT,CASSLGHDTEAFF
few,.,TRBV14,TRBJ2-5,TGTGCCAGCAGCCAATTGTCTCCGGGGGTTGAGACCCAGTACTTC,CASSQLSPGVETQYF
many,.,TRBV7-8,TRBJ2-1,TGTGCCAGCAGCTTAGCGGCTAACTCCTACAATGAGCAGTTCTTC,CASSLAANSYNEQFF
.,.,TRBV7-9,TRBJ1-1,TGTGCCAGCAGCCTCCAGGGACTAATCTTT,CASSLQGLIF
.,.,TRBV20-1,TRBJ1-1,TGCAGTGCTAGACTCCCCCTTGGGGACACTGAAGCTTTCTTT,CSARLPLGDTEAFF
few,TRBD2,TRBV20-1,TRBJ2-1,TGCAGTGCTAGAGAGGTTAGCGGGGGGTACAATGAGCAGTTCTTC,CSAREVSGGYNEQFF
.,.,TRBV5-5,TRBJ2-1,TGTGCCAACAGCTTGGCAGGCTACAATGAGCAGTTCTTC,CANSLAGYNEQFF
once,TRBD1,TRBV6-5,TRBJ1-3,TGTGCCAGCAGTTATTATAAACCCGGGACAGTCGGCTCTGGAAACACCATATATTTT,CASSYYKPGTVGSGNTIYF
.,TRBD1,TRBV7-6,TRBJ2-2,TGTGCCAGCAGGACACAGGGGGCGTTCGACGGGGAGCTGTTTTTT,CASRTQGAFDGELFF
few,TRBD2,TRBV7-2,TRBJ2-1,TGTGCCAGCAGCTTCCCAGGACTAGCCAATGAGCAGTTCTTC,CASSFPGLANEQFF
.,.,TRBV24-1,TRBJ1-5,TGTGCCACCAGTGCGGACCGTAGCAATCAGCCCCAGCATTTT,CATSADRSNQPQHF
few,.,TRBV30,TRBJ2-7,TGTGCCTGGAGTGCTCAGGCCGCCTACGAGCAGTACTTC,CAWSAQAAYEQYF
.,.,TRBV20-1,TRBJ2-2,TGCAGTGCCCAACCAACGGGGACCGGGGAGCTGTTTTTT,CSAQPTGTGELFF
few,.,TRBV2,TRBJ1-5,TGTGCCAGCGGACAGATCGAGGGCTCAAATCAGCCCCAGCATTTT,CASGQIEGSNQPQHF
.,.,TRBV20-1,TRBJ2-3,TGCAGTGCTAGTTACGCGGGGCGCACAGATACGCAGTATTTT,CSASYAGRTDTQYF
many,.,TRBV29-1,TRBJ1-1,TGCAGCGTTATCCGACACACTGAAGCTTTCTTT,CSVIRHTEAFF
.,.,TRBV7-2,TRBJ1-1,TGTGCCAGCAGCCAACAAAAGGGGGCTGAAGCTTTCTTT,CASSQQKGAEAFF
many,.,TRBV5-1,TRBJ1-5,TGCGCCAGCAGCTTGGATAGGGGTCAGCCCCAGCATTTT,CASSLDRGQPQHF